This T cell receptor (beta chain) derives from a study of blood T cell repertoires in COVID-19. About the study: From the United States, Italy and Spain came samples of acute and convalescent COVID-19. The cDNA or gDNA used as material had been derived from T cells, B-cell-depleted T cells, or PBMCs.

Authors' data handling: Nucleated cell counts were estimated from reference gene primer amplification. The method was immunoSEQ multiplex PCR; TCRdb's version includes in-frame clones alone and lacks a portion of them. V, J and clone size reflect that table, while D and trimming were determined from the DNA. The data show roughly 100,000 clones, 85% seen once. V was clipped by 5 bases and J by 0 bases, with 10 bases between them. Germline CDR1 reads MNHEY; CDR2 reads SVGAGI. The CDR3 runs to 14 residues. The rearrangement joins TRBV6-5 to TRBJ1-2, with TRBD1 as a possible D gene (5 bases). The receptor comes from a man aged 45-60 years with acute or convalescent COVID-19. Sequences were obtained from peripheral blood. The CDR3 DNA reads TGTGCCAGCAGTATAGAGACAGCTAACTATGGCTACACCTTC. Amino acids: CASSIETANYGYTF.